The sequence of this T cell receptor beta chain was determined in a study of tumor-infiltrating lymphocytes in primary liver carcinoma. The authors made TCR beta cDNA from around 500 ng total RNA with a constant-region primer. Libraries covering TCR beta were generated through three nested multiplex PCR rounds (using a slightly modified ARM-PCR). TRBV1-TRBV30 forward primers paired with a C-beta reverse primer were used in the first two PCR rounds, which ran roughly 10 cycles each. From the multiplex PCR reads, TCRdb called clonotypes with MiXCR, one entry per CDR3 protein. The data hold hundreds of thousands of distinct CDR3 sequences, with around three fifths observed a single time. This clonotype showed up just a few times. Its target is unknown. Alongside blood RNA obtained from unsorted whole blood, germline DNA was also extracted. The junction had 8 bases not matched to a gene; V was cut back by 1 base and J by 5 bases. The germline V gene encodes CDR1 LGHNA and CDR2 YNFKEQ. The CDR3 runs 16 residues.

Study-wide findings and caveats: Researchers found tumor-adjacent and tumor-blood pairs overlapped less than tumor region pairs. A significantly higher top-250-clone fraction was found in tumors than in blood (p = 0.039).

The chain is built from TRBV4-2 and TRBJ2-5, with TRBD2 matching 9 bases. The receptor comes from a woman aged 25 to 39 with primary liver carcinoma and hepatitis B virus infection. The sequenced sample consisted of peripheral blood. The CDR3: CASSQVVGLAGETQYF. As DNA, the CDR3 is TGTGCCAGCAGCCAAGTCGTAGGGCTAGCGGGGGAGACCCAGTACTTC.